The 3 T cell receptor beta chains in this list originate from one sample, sequenced in a study of post-analysis software for immune sequencing data. General observations from the study: Higher frequency in patients than in controls was seen for roughly five TRBV segments, with TRBV5-6, TRBV5-1 and TRBV20-1 among them.

cDNA libraries of TCR beta carried unique molecular identifiers. TCRdb re-called the PCR reads through MiXCR, storing one row per CDR3 protein. Altogether approximately 150,000 distinct CDR3 sequences are present, 25% to 35% being singletons, with the ten largest covering roughly 1.6%. Their antigen targets remain unknown. Sample: blood. These receptors came from a girl between 10 and 17 years old with multiple sclerosis.

To note about this clonotype: This may be a read error: a much more frequent sequence differs by one nucleotide. The rearrangement joins TRBV6-2 or TRBV6-3 to TRBJ2-5; D unresolved. The CDR3 is 14 amino acids. Germline CDR1 is MNHEY and CDR2 is SVGEGT. CDR3 residues: CASSYVGREETRYF. The CDR3 DNA sequence: TGTGCCAGCAGTTATGTCGGCAGAGAAGAGACCCGGTACTTC.

This clonotype was detected once. A read error may be the cause here, since a much bigger clone is one base away. The V and J genes are TRBV10-3 and TRBJ2-1, with a possible D match to TRBD2 (5 bases). The CDR3 length is 15 residues. With 2 bases removed from V and 10 bases from J, the gap between germline ends came to 18 bases. Germline-derived CDR1 and CDR2 are ENHRY and SYGVKD. CDR3 DNA: TGTGCCATCAGTGAGGGCCGGGATTACTCCTACGAGCAGTTCTTC. Protein: CAISEGRDYSYEQFF.

In its sample, this clonotype was seen a few times. This sequence joins TRBV7-8 and TRBJ1-4; a possible D gene is TRBD1 (5 bases). V lost 4 bases and J lost 8, with 14 bases in between. CDR3 length: 14 residues. Germline assignment: CDR1 SGHVS and CDR2 FQNEAQ. CDR3 sequence (DNA): TGTGCCAGCAGCTCCGACGGGGGAAAGGAAAAACTGTTTTTT. Its protein product is CASSSDGGKEKLFF.